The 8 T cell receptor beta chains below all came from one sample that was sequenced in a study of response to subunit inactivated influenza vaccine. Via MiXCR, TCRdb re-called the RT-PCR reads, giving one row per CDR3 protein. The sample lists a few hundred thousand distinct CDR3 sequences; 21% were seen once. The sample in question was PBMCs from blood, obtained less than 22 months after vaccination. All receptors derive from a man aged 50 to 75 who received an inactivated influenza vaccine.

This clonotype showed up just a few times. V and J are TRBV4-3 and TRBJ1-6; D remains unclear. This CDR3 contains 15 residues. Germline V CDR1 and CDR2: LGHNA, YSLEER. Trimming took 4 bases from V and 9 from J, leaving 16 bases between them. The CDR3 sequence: CASSPDAGGSSPLHF. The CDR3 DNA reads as TGCGCCAGCAGCCCGGATGCAGGAGGTTCTTCACCCCTCCACTTT.

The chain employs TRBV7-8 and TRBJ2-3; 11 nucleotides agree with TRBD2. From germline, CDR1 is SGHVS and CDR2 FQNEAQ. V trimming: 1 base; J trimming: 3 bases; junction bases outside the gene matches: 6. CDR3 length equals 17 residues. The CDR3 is CASSLGYSGRGTDTQYF. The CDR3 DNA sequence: TGTGCCAGCAGCTTAGGATATAGCGGGAGGGGGACAGATACGCAGTATTTT. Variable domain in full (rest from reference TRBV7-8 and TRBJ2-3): GAGVSQSPRYKVAKRGQDVALRCDPISGHVSLFWYQQALGQGPEFLTYFQNEAQLDKSGLPSDRFFAERPEGSVSTLKIQRTQQEDSAVYLCASSLGYSGRGTDTQYFGPGTRLTVL.

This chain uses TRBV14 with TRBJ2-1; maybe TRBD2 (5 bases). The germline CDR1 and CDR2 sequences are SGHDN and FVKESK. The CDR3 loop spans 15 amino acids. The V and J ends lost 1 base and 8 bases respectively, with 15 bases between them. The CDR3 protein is CASSQVGVGGHEQFF. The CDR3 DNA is TGTGCCAGCAGCCAAGTCGGGGTTGGTGGTCATGAGCAGTTCTTC.

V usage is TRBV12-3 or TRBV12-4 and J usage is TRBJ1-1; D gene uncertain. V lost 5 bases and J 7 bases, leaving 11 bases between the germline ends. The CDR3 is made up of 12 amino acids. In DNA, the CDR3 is TGTGCCAGCAGTGGCACCTGGAATGAAGCTTTCTTT. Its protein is CASSGTWNEAFF.

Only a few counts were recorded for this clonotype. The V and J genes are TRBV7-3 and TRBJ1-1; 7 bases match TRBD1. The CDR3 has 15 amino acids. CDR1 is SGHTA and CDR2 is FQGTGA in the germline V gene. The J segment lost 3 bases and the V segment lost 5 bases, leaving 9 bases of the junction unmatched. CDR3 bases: TGTGCCAGCAGCAAGTTAAACAGGGGACACACTGAAGCTTTCTTT. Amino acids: CASSKLNRGHTEAFF.

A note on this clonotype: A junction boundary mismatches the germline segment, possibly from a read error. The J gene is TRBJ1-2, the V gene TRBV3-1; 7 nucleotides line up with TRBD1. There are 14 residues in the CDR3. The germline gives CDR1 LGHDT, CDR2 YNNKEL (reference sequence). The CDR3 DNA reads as TGTGCCAGCAGCCAAGGGACAGGCTATTCTGGCGACACCTTC. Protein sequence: CASSQGTGYSGDTF.

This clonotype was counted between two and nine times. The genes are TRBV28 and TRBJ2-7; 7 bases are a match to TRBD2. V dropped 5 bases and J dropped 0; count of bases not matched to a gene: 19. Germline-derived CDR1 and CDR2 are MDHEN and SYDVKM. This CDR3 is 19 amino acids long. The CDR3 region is CASSPSALLTSVPSYEQYF. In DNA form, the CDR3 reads TGTGCCAGCAGTCCAAGCGCGCTTTTAACTAGCGTTCCCTCCTACGAGCAGTACTTC.

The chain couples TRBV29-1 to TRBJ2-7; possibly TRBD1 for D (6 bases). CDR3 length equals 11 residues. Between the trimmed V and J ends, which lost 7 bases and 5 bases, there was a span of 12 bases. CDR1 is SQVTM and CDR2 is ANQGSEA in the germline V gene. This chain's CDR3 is CSAGTTDEQYF. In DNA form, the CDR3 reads TGCAGCGCTGGGACAACGGACGAGCAGTACTTC.